These T cell receptor beta chains were read from a single sample in a study of blood T cells in healthy people across ages. Each CDR3 protein is one row after TCRdb ran MiXCR on the 5' RACE reads. The sample has around 750,000 distinct CDR3 sequences, approximately 53% seen once; the top ten hold about 42%. Sample: blood. Every receptor here comes from a man of 80 years or more in good health. CDR3s include the opening cysteine and the closing phenylalanine or tryptophan. The order of the fields is D gene, V gene, J gene, clone size, CDR3 DNA, CDR3 protein. D genes are given only for firm matches. Clone size is stated in some rows and not others, as once, few, many or a class when expanded.

.,TRBV21-1,TRBJ2-4,.,TGTGCCAGCAGCAAAGGGGGGCCCCAAAACATTCAGTACTTC,CASSKGGPQNIQYF
.,TRBV10-3,TRBJ2-3,few,TGTGCCATCAGTGAGTCGGGACGCAAAGGTGGAGATACGCAGTATTTT,CAISESGRKGGDTQYF
TRBD1,TRBV25-1,TRBJ1-2,.,TGTGCCAGCAGTCCTCGGGACAGGGGAGGTGGCGGCTACACCTTC,CASSPRDRGGGGYTF
.,TRBV20-1,TRBJ2-7,.,TGCAGTGCTACGATACGGGACTCCTACGAGCAGTACTTC,CSATIRDSYEQYF
TRBD2,TRBV10-3,TRBJ2-1,few,TGTGCCATCAGTGAGGGCGGGAGAGTCTACAATGAGCAGTTCTTC,CAISEGGRVYNEQFF
.,TRBV27,TRBJ2-4,.,TGTGCCAGCAGTCACCTACCGCTAGCCAAAAACATTCAGTACTTC,CASSHLPLAKNIQYF
TRBD1,TRBV12-3/TRBV12-4,TRBJ2-3,.,TGTGCCAGCAGCCCCCCGGTCCGAGACAGGGACACCAGATACGCGTATTTT,CASSPPVRDRDTRYAYF
.,TRBV5-1,TRBJ2-3,.,TGCGCCAGCAGGCCAGAGGGACTCTTCTCCTTACACAGATACGCGTATTTT,CASRPEGLFSLHRYAYF
.,TRBV11-2,TRBJ1-4,.,TGTGCCAGCAGCTACTCCTTCGGGATTACTGAACCAACTAATGAAAAACTGTTTTTT,CASSYSFGITEPTNEKLFF
.,TRBV7-2,TRBJ2-5,.,TGTGCCAGCAGCTTAGACGGGGGACTGTTGGAGACCCAGTACTTC,CASSLDGGLLETQYF
TRBD2,TRBV6-1,TRBJ2-1,.,TGTGCCAGCGATGGTAGCGGGAGGGCCTTGGAGAATGAGCAGTTCTTC,CASDGSGRALENEQFF
.,TRBV20-1,TRBJ2-1,.,TGCAGTGCTCCTAGCCTCAATGAGCAGTTCTTC,CSAPSLNEQFF
TRBD1,TRBV5-1,TRBJ2-2,.,TGCGCCAGCAGCTGGGGGGCAGGGGGCGCCGACACCGGGGAGCTGTTTTTT,CASSWGAGGADTGELFF
TRBD1,TRBV5-1,TRBJ1-6,.,TGCGCCAGCAGCTTGGTTACAGGGGCTAATTCACCCCTCCACTTT,CASSLVTGANSPLHF
.,TRBV18,TRBJ2-6,few,TGTGCCAGCTCCCTAGACCAGGGCTCTGGGGCCAACGTCCTGACTTTC,CASSLDQGSGANVLTF
.,TRBV5-1,TRBJ2-7,few,TGCGCCAGCAGCTTGGGGCAGGACGGGTACGAGCAGTACTTC,CASSLGQDGYEQYF
.,TRBV20-1,TRBJ2-3,few,TGCAGTACATCCCTTAGTGGGAGCGGTGGCACAGATACGCAGTATTTT,CSTSLSGSGGTDTQYF
TRBD2,TRBV20-1,TRBJ2-7,.,TGCAGTGCCCCCTCTAGCGGGAGGGCCTACGAGCAGTACTTC,CSAPSSGRAYEQYF
TRBD1,TRBV12-3/TRBV12-4,TRBJ2-3,few,TGTGCCAGCAGTACGACAGTTCCCGACAAGGGGGCGTATTTT,CASSTTVPDKGAYF
.,TRBV6-2/TRBV6-3,TRBJ2-7,once,TGTGCCAGCAGTCGCTTCGTGAGCCCCAGCTCCTACGAGCAGTACTTC,CASSRFVSPSSYEQYF
.,TRBV27,TRBJ1-2,.,TGTGCCAGCAGCCAAACTCAGGGCCCCTATGGCTACACCTTC,CASSQTQGPYGYTF
.,TRBV20-1,TRBJ2-3,few,TGCAGTATCCGGGACTCTCGAGATACGCAGTATTTT,CSIRDSRDTQYF
TRBD1,TRBV7-6,TRBJ1-1,.,TGTGCCAGCAGCGGTAGGACAGGGTCGAACACCGAAGCTTTCTTT,CASSGRTGSNTEAFF
TRBD1,TRBV11-2,TRBJ1-2,few,TGTGCCAGCAGCGTGACAGGGACTCACTATGGCTACACCTTC,CASSVTGTHYGYTF
TRBD1,TRBV29-1,TRBJ1-5,.,TGCAGCGTTGCAGGTGGGACAGGGGGCGGGAATCAGCCCCAGCATTTT,CSVAGGTGGGNQPQHF
.,TRBV10-2,TRBJ1-1,.,TGCGCCAGCGTAGAGAAAGGGGCTGAAGCTTTCTTT,CASVEKGAEAFF
TRBD2,TRBV7-9,TRBJ2-1,.,TGTGCCAGCAGCTTAAGTAGCGGGAGAGGCAATGAGCAGTTCTTC,CASSLSSGRGNEQFF
.,TRBV12-3/TRBV12-4,TRBJ2-1,.,TGTGCCAGCAGTTTAAACCCGGCCTCTGAGCAGTTCTTC,CASSLNPASEQFF
TRBD1,TRBV29-1,TRBJ2-5,few,TGCAGCGTCCGACAGGGGGAGGAGACCCAGTACTTC,CSVRQGEETQYF